The rows below give T cell receptor beta chains drawn from one sample of a study of radiotherapy plus CTLA-4 blockade in lung cancer. Profiling relied on immunoSEQ multiplex PCR, and the TCRdb table lists in-frame clones only, not all of them. The sample lists some 60,000 clones, roughly 80% occurring once. Here the sequenced sample was peripheral blood, taken from a patient treated with radiotherapy plus ipilimumab. The receptors derive from a human donor with non-small cell lung cancer who had a complete response to radiotherapy plus ipilimumab. Both conserved end residues are part of each CDR3. The order of the fields is V gene, D gene, J gene, clone size, CDR3 protein, CDR3 DNA. A D gene is named only where the DNA matches it firmly. Clone size, where shown, is once, few, many, or a class for clones that have expanded.

TRBV25-1,TRBD1,TRBJ2-3,NA,CASSGDRDRGTDTQYF,TGTGCCAGCAGTGGGGACCGAGACAGGGGAACAGATACGCAGTATTTT
TRBV5-6,NA,TRBJ2-7,NA,CASSQQSYEQYF,TGTGCCAGCAGCCAACAATCCTACGAGCAGTACTTC
TRBV27,NA,TRBJ2-3,NA,CASTERSSITDTQYF,TGTGCCAGCACCGAAAGGAGTTCTATCACAGATACGCAGTATTTT
TRBV7-9,TRBD1,TRBJ2-2,NA,CASSSPTGGSNTGELFF,TGTGCCAGCAGCTCCCCGACAGGGGGCTCGAACACCGGGGAGCTGTTTTTT
TRBV19,NA,TRBJ1-5,once,CASKAGGEAQHF,TGTGCCAGTAAGGCGGGGGGAGAGGCCCAGCATTTT
TRBV10-1,TRBD1,TRBJ2-7,NA,CASSDGQGAEQYF,TGCGCCAGCAGTGATGGACAGGGGGCTGAGCAGTACTTC
TRBV6-4,NA,TRBJ1-1,once,CASRRSGDTEAFF,TGTGCCAGCAGGCGCAGCGGGGACACTGAAGCTTTCTTT
TRBV27,TRBD2,TRBJ2-7,NA,CASSLGLAGNYEQYF,TGTGCCAGCAGTTTAGGTCTAGCGGGGAACTACGAGCAGTACTTC
TRBV19,TRBD2,TRBJ2-5,NA,CASSMGGQEETQYF,TGTGCCAGTAGTATGGGAGGGCAGGAAGAGACCCAGTACTTC
TRBV11-3,TRBD1,TRBJ1-1,NA,CASSPPGRGRTEAFF,TGTGCCAGCAGCCCCCCCGGCAGGGGGAGGACTGAAGCTTTCTTT
TRBV2,NA,TRBJ1-1,NA,CASTAGENTEAFF,TGTGCCAGTACCGCGGGGGAAAACACTGAAGCTTTCTTT
TRBV18,TRBD1,TRBJ1-1,NA,CASSPPNRGNTEAFF,TGTGCCAGCTCACCACCGAACAGGGGTAACACTGAAGCTTTCTTT
TRBV5-1,NA,TRBJ1-1,once,CASSLQPNTEAFF,TGCGCCAGCAGCTTACAACCGAACACTGAAGCTTTCTTT
TRBV19,TRBD2,TRBJ2-5,NA,CASSSTSGTATTQYF,TGTGCCAGTAGTTCTACTAGCGGGACGGCCACGACCCAGTACTTC
TRBV10-2,TRBD1,TRBJ2-2,NA,CASSTPGQGWTGELFF,TGCGCCAGCAGCACGCCGGGACAGGGATGGACCGGGGAGCTGTTTTTT
TRBV7-9,NA,TRBJ2-3,NA,CASSLSADTQYF,TGTGCCAGCAGCTTATCTGCAGATACGCAGTATTTT
TRBV5-1,NA,TRBJ2-3,NA,CASSFPGVARAYTTDTQYF,TGCGCCAGCAGCTTCCCCGGGGTTGCGAGGGCTTATACTACAGATACGCAGTATTTT
TRBV5-1,TRBD1,TRBJ1-2,NA,CASSAGQTTYGYTF,TGCGCCAGCAGCGCGGGACAGACAACCTATGGCTACACCTTC